The 18 T cell receptor beta chains listed next were all sequenced from one sample in a study of blood T cell repertoires in COVID-19 (dated by TCRdb to the early 2020s). Libraries were constructed by the immunoSEQ multiplex PCR assay. This is the immuneACCESS table as TCRdb keeps it, with only in-frame sequences that have V and J called. A part of the clones is gone; compared with another copy, unresolved V genes explain less than half, and the rest is unexplained. The sample table holds some 290,000 clones, of which around 87% were seen once. The ten largest clones capture 3.5% to 4% of the sample. The specimen sequenced was peripheral blood. The receptors stem from a man younger than 35 with active or convalescent COVID-19.

This chain's CDR3 is CASRDDDRVYSPLHF. CDR3 nucleotides: TGCGCCAGCAGAGATGATGACAGGGTCTATTCACCCCTCCACTTT. The gene calls are TRBV5-1 and TRBJ1-6; 7 positions match TRBD1. V shed 5 bases and J 8 bases; nucleotides not matched to a gene: 10. Germline CDR1 reads SGHRS; CDR2 reads YFSETQ. This CDR3 spans 15 amino acids.

The V call is TRBV2, the J call TRBJ2-7; D remains ambiguous. The V and J ends lost 6 bases and 2 bases respectively, with 17 bases between them. This CDR3 is built from 15 residues. Germline CDR1 SNHLY, CDR2 FYNNEI. DNA of the CDR3: TGTGCCAGCAGCGATGAAGTTCTGGCGGCCTACGAGCAGTACTTC. It translates to CASSDEVLAAYEQYF. Based on the CDR3 plus reference TRBV2 and TRBJ2-7, the full variable domain is EPEVTQTPSHQVTQMGQEVILRCVPISNHLYFYWYRQILGQKVEFLVSFYNNEISEKSEIFDDQFSVERPDGSNFTLKIRSTKLEDSAMYFCASSDEVLAAYEQYFGPGTRLTVT.

The J gene is TRBJ1-6, the V gene TRBV5-1, with a weak D call TRBD1 (6 bases). The V gene lost 0 bases and the J gene lost 6 bases, with 16 bases spanning the gap. CDR3 size: 17 residues. CDR1 SGHRS and CDR2 YFSETQ come from the germline V gene. The CDR3 is CASSLGLGQSSNSPLHF. The CDR3 DNA follows: TGCGCCAGCAGCTTGGGCCTAGGACAGTCGTCTAATTCACCCCTCCACTTT. Drawing the rest from reference TRBV5-1 and TRBJ1-6, the complete variable domain is KAGVTQTPRYLIKTRGQQVTLSCSPISGHRSVSWYQQTPGQGLQFLFEYFSETQRNKGNFPGRFSGRQFSNSRSEMNVSTLELGDSALYLCASSLGLGQSSNSPLHFGNGTRLTVT.

In DNA, the CDR3 is TGTGCCACCAGCAGAGATGCAGGGGGTGGGGCCCTCCACTTT. Its protein product is CATSRDAGGGALHF. The rearrangement links TRBV15 to TRBJ1-6; 7 bases map to TRBD1. V lost 0 bases and J lost 14; bases outside the gene matches: 7. CDR3 length: 14 amino acids. CDR1 LNHNV and CDR2 YYDKDF come from the germline V gene (reference sequence).

The chain combines TRBV20-1 with TRBJ1-2; no firm D call. V lost 3 bases, J lost 5 bases, and 10 bases lay in between. The CDR3 extends over 12 amino acids. The V gene's germline CDR1 is DFQATT and CDR2 SNEGSKA (reference sequence). DNA for the CDR3: TGCAGTGCTAGTCCGAGTCCATATGGCTACACCTTC. Residues: CSASPSPYGYTF.

This sequence joins TRBV5-4 and TRBJ2-3; 12 positions agree with TRBD2. V was pared by 4 bases and J by 6 bases, with 9 bases of the junction left unmatched. The CDR3 sequence is 16 residues long. Germline V gene lookup returns CDR1 SGHNT and CDR2 YYREEE (reference sequence). The CDR3 nucleotides read TGTGCCAGCAGCCAAATACTAGCGGGGGGTGGGGATACGCAGTATTTT. Translation gives CASSQILAGGGDTQYF.

The chain has TRBV3-1 (or the pseudogene TRBV3-2) and TRBJ1-1, with D possibly matching TRBD1 (6 bases). Looked up from germline, CDR1 is LGHDT and CDR2 is YNNKEL (reference sequence). The CDR3 consists of 13 residues. V lost 1 base and J 11 bases, leaving 14 bases between the germline ends. This CDR3 is CASSQGEGGVAFF. The CDR3 coding sequence is TGTGCCAGCAGCCAAGGGGAGGGGGGTGTTGCTTTCTTT.

The chain carries TRBV6-5 and TRBJ2-7, with D perhaps matching TRBD2 (6 bases). From germline, CDR1 is MNHEY and CDR2 SVGAGI. This CDR3 comprises 16 residues. Trimming left V 4 bases short and J 9 bases short, with 25 bases between. CDR3 sequence: CASSFTRGGKAFVQYF. For the CDR3, the DNA is TGTGCCAGCAGTTTCACCCGAGGCGGGAAGGCTTTTGTGCAGTACTTC.

This chain connects TRBV9 to TRBJ2-2; D is possibly TRBD1 (6 bases). V was cut by 1 base and J by 2 bases, with 9 bases left in between. Germline CDR1 is SGDLS and CDR2 is YYNGEE. The CDR3 has 15 residues. CDR3 sequence reads: CASSVLGTNTGELFF. The CDR3 DNA sequence: TGTGCCAGCAGCGTACTCGGGACAAACACCGGGGAGCTGTTTTTT.

This clone was seen only a few times. The chain uses TRBV11-3 and TRBJ2-1; the D gene is possibly TRBD1 (6 bases). This CDR3 region has 13 residues. The germline V and J ends were trimmed by 5 bases and 7 bases, with 12 bases remaining between them. CDR1 is SGHNT and CDR2 is YENEEA in the germline V gene. CDR3 protein: CASSHREVNEQFF. CDR3 bases: TGTGCCAGCAGCCACAGGGAAGTAAATGAGCAGTTCTTC.

The V gene is TRBV11-1, the J gene TRBJ2-3, with 7 bases lining up with TRBD2. The germline CDR1 and CDR2 sequences are SGHAT and FQDESV (reference sequence). Germline trimming cut 5 bases from V and 0 bases from J; bases unmatched to any gene: 5. This CDR3 comprises 15 residues. CDR3 in DNA: TGTGCCAGCAGCGTTGGGGGACTAAGCACAGATACGCAGTATTTT. Its translation: CASSVGGLSTDTQYF.

The chain is built from TRBV2 and TRBJ2-5; 8 nucleotides align to TRBD1. Germline CDR1 SNHLY, CDR2 FYNNEI. The CDR3 is 15 residues long. The J segment lost 1 base and the V segment lost 4 bases, leaving 5 bases of the junction unmatched. CDR3 sequence: CASSVQGQVQETQYF. CDR3 DNA: TGTGCCAGCAGTGTACAGGGACAGGTCCAAGAGACCCAGTACTTC.

This clone has only one observation. The CDR3 coding sequence is TGTGCCTGGAGTTTCCATGGGGGGGGAAGAACAGATACGCAGTATTTT. Amino acid sequence: CAWSFHGGGRTDTQYF. This chain links TRBV30 with TRBJ2-3; 7 nucleotides agree with TRBD2. Germline-derived CDR1 and CDR2 are GTSNPN and SVGIG (reference sequence). The CDR3 length is 16 residues. V dropped 2 bases and J dropped 3; count of bases not matched to a gene: 11.

The gene calls are TRBV24-1 and TRBJ1-1; D remains ambiguous. The CDR3 runs 15 residues. V shed 1 base and J shed 12 bases, with 20 bases lying between them. CDR1 is KGHDR, CDR2 SFDVKD, per germline. CDR3 sequence reads: CATSDFGDSRLQSFF. CDR3 bases: TGTGCCACCAGTGATTTTGGAGACTCGCGGCTCCAGTCTTTCTTT.

The V call is TRBV10-3, the J call TRBJ1-2; 7 bases agree with TRBD1. The CDR3 spans 12 residues. Losses at the gene ends were 8 bases for V and 4 bases for J; bases not matched to a gene: 4. Germline V gives CDR1 ENHRY, CDR2 SYGVKD. CDR3 region: CAIRDSLYGYTF. CDR3 coding DNA: TGTGCCATCCGGGACAGCCTCTATGGCTACACCTTC.

This sequence joins TRBV5-4 and TRBJ1-1; weak D call: TRBD1 (5 bases). The CDR3 spans 14 residues. CDR1 is SGHNT, CDR2 YYREEE, per germline (reference sequence). V lost 1 base and J 2 bases, leaving 9 bases between the germline ends. CDR3 amino acids: CASSLSQGNTEAFF. Written as DNA, the CDR3 is TGTGCCAGCAGCTTGAGTCAGGGAAACACTGAAGCTTTCTTT.

This chain links TRBV30 with TRBJ2-1; TRBD2 agrees at 9 bases. V dropped 8 bases and J dropped 6; count of bases not matched to a gene: 14. CDR1 GTSNPN and CDR2 SVGIG come from the germline V gene (reference sequence). The CDR3 is made up of 15 amino acids. CDR3 loop: CAEITGAGGRNEQFF. Here the CDR3 DNA reads TGTGCCGAAATTACAGGAGCGGGAGGACGCAATGAGCAGTTCTTC. The variable domain in full, with the rest retrieved from reference TRBV30 and TRBJ2-1, is SQTIHQWPATLVQPVGSPLSLECTVEGTSNPNLYWYRQAAGRGLQLLFYSVGIGQISSEVPQNLSASRPQDRQFILSSKKLLLSDSGFYLCAEITGAGGRNEQFFGPGTRLTVL.

The chain couples TRBV5-1 to TRBJ2-7; 8 nucleotides match TRBD1. The trim removed 4 bases at V and 6 bases at J, leaving 6 bases unmatched. The CDR3 covers 13 residues. Germline V CDR1 and CDR2: SGHRS, YFSETQ. CDR3 protein: CASSPGTGFEQYF. Written as DNA, the CDR3 is TGCGCCAGCAGCCCGGGGACAGGTTTCGAGCAGTACTTC.